Shown below are 17 T cell receptor beta chains from a single sample sequenced in a study of T cells of healthy individuals. TCRdb ran MiXCR on the 5' RACE reads and lists one entry per CDR3 protein. The sample consists of 65,000 to 95,000 distinct CDR3 sequences, about 5% of them appearing once. These receptors originate from a female donor in good health.

This clonotype has a count of ten or more. The V gene is TRBV2, the J gene TRBJ2-3; D might be TRBD1 (5 bases). CDR1 is SNHLY and CDR2 is FYNNEI in the germline V gene. Deletions cut 8 bases from V and 0 bases from J, with 15 bases between. The CDR3 runs 15 residues. CDR3 coding DNA: TGTGCCAGCTGGGCCGACAGCCCTAGCACAGATACGCAGTATTTT. Translating gives CASWADSPSTDTQYF.

The chain has TRBV6-6 and TRBJ2-7; 9 bases align to TRBD1. CDR1 is MNHNY and CDR2 is SVGAGI in the germline V gene (reference sequence). CDR3 length: 14 residues. Germline trimming cut 6 bases from V and 2 bases from J; bases unmatched to any gene: 5. The CDR3 DNA reads as TGTGCCAGCAGGACAGGGACAGGGACCTACGAGCAGTACTTC. It specifies CASRTGTGTYEQYF.

This clonotype has a count of ten or more. This sequence joins TRBV7-8 and TRBJ2-5; 8 bases are a match to TRBD1. The germline V gene encodes CDR1 SGHVS and CDR2 FQNEAQ. The CDR3 totals 17 residues. V shed 1 base and J 6 bases; nucleotides not matched to a gene: 13. CDR3 region: CASSLGGPRGRVKTQYF. CDR3 bases: TGTGCCAGCAGCTTAGGGGGGCCCAGGGGGCGAGTGAAGACCCAGTACTTC.

Only a few counts were recorded for this clonotype. This chain connects TRBV6-5 to TRBJ2-1; 7 positions agree with TRBD1. The trim removed 4 bases at V and 4 bases at J, leaving 4 bases unmatched. CDR1 and CDR2 from the germline V gene are MNHEY and SVGAGI. This CDR3 is 14 amino acids long. CDR3 loop: CASSLGQLYNEQFF. The CDR3 nucleotides are TGTGCCAGCAGTTTGGGACAGCTATACAATGAGCAGTTCTTC.

V and J are TRBV21-1 and TRBJ2-3; the listed D gene, TRBD1, was not tested against the DNA. TRBV21-1 is a known pseudogene. The CDR3 is 16 amino acids. This chain's CDR3 is CASSTRQGKVTDTQYF. CDR3 DNA sequence: TGTGCCAGCAGCACCCGACAGGGAAAGGTTACAGATACGCAGTATTTT.

The CDR3 protein is CASSLLPRPGTEYNEQFF. The CDR3 nucleotides are TGTGCCAGCAGCTTACTGCCCAGACCCGGGACAGAATACAATGAGCAGTTCTTC. The V and J genes are TRBV7-2 and TRBJ2-1; 7 bases align to TRBD1. Germline V gene sequence: CDR1 SGHTA, CDR2 FQGNSA. The V and J ends lost 2 bases and 4 bases, in that order; junction bases with no gene match: 14. The length of the CDR3 is 18 residues.

The table lists this clonotype with many counts. The chain is built from TRBV27 and TRBJ2-7; D unresolved. Between the trimmed V and J ends, which lost 6 bases and 4 bases, there was a span of 10 bases. The CDR3 has 12 amino acids. Per germline, CDR1 MNHEY and CDR2 SMNVEV (reference sequence). The CDR3 DNA reads TGTGCCAGCAGAGGACCGTTATACGAGCAGTACTTC. It yields the protein CASRGPLYEQYF.

This clonotype has at least ten counts. One junction end does not reproduce the germline sequence, and a read error may be involved. V is TRBV7-2 and J is TRBJ1-3; D is unresolved. The CDR3 length is 14 residues. Germline assignment: CDR1 SGHTA and CDR2 FQGNSA. CDR3 nucleotides: TGTGCCAGCAGCTTAGACAGCTCTAGAAACACCATATATTTT. It specifies CASSLDSSRNTIYF.

This clonotype was seen a handful of times. The V call is TRBV30, the J call TRBJ1-1; 7 bases are a match to TRBD1. V trimming: 2 bases; J trimming: 7 bases; junction bases outside the gene matches: 4. Per germline, CDR1 GTSNPN and CDR2 SVGIG (reference sequence). This CDR3 has 12 residues. CDR3 loop: CAWSMRTGEAFF. CDR3 nucleotides: TGTGCCTGGAGTATGCGGACAGGTGAAGCTTTCTTT.

This clonotype was recorded at least ten times. The V call is TRBV10-3, the J call TRBJ2-6; D unclear. This CDR3 spans 16 amino acids. The germline gives CDR1 ENHRY, CDR2 SYGVKD. The V end was cut by 3 bases, the J end by 0 bases, with 9 bases between. The DNA of the CDR3 is TGTGCCATCAGTGAAGATCCAGGCTCTGGGGCCAACGTCCTGACTTTC. Encoded protein: CAISEDPGSGANVLTF.

This clonotype has a count of ten or more. V usage is TRBV6-2 or TRBV6-3 and J usage is TRBJ2-3; D remains ambiguous. Per the germline V gene, CDR1 is MNHEY and CDR2 is SVGEGT. V was cut by 5 bases and J by 4 bases, with 13 bases left in between. The CDR3 runs 14 residues. CDR3 sequence (DNA): TGTGCCAGCAGTAGTTCCAGGCCCGCAGATACGCAGTATTTT. This sequence encodes CASSSSRPADTQYF.

This clonotype was counted many times. V is TRBV12-3 or TRBV12-4 and J is TRBJ2-4; D is uncertain. The CDR3 sequence is 15 residues long. V lost 2 bases, J lost 1 base, and 9 bases lay in between. The CDR3 spells CASSLSGRAKNIQYF. The CDR3 coding sequence is TGTGCCAGCAGTTTATCCGGACGGGCCAAAAACATTCAGTACTTC.

This clonotype has a count of ten or more. The chain couples TRBV7-9 to TRBJ2-7; TRBD1 aligns across 8 bases. The length of the CDR3 is 16 residues. The germline CDR1 and CDR2 sequences are SEHNR and FQNEAQ (reference sequence). Trimming at V came to 0 bases and at J to 3 bases, leaving 7 bases not matched to a gene. The CDR3 region has the DNA TGTGCCAGCAGCTTAGCCGTAGCAGGGGGCATCTACGAGCAGTACTTC. This sequence encodes CASSLAVAGGIYEQYF.

This clonotype was counted between two and nine times. This rearrangement joins TRBV6-5 to TRBJ1-4, with D tentatively TRBD1 (5 bases). V lost 7 bases, J lost 0 bases, and 15 bases lay in between. Germline V gene data show CDR1 as MNHEY and CDR2 as SVGAGI. The CDR3 is 16 amino acids. This chain's CDR3 is CASKKGDGATNEKLFF. CDR3 bases: TGTGCCAGCAAAAAAGGGGACGGCGCAACTAATGAAAAACTGTTTTTT.

The sample holds many counts of this clonotype. The chain links TRBV4-1 to TRBJ1-1; 8 nucleotides match TRBD1. CDR1 and CDR2 from the germline V gene are MGHRA and YSYEKL. The CDR3 loop spans 15 amino acids. V was pared by 4 bases and J by 2 bases, with 6 bases of the junction left unmatched. The CDR3 DNA reads as TGCGCCAGCAGCCGTCCCGCAGGGGGCAACACTGAAGCTTTCTTT. As protein: CASSRPAGGNTEAFF.

This clonotype has just a few counts. The chain is built from TRBV30 and TRBJ1-1, with 10 bases aligning to TRBD1. Trimming cost V 3 bases and J 4 bases; bases outside gene matches: 2. CDR3 length: 13 amino acids. CDR1 is GTSNPN and CDR2 is SVGIG in the germline V gene (reference sequence). This CDR3 is CAWSGTGVTEAFF. The DNA of the CDR3 is TGTGCCTGGAGCGGGACAGGGGTCACTGAAGCTTTCTTT. Complete variable domain (other parts from reference TRBV30 and TRBJ1-1): SQTIHQWPATLVQPVGSPLSLECTVEGTSNPNLYWYRQAAGRGLQLLFYSVGIGQISSEVPQNLSASRPQDRQFILSSKKLLLSDSGFYLCAWSGTGVTEAFFGQGTRLTVV.

This clonotype showed up many times. The chain employs TRBV10-3 and TRBJ2-3; D is undetermined. Trimming stripped 4 bases from V and 2 bases from J, with 4 bases between. The CDR3 length is 12 residues. Germline V gene data show CDR1 as ENHRY and CDR2 as SYGVKD. The DNA of the CDR3 is TGTGCCATCAGTGGCGACACAGATACGCAGTATTTT. It codes for CAISGDTDTQYF.